This T cell receptor (beta chain) derives from a study of shared clonotypes between healthy human individuals. Turning to this clone: The antigen remains undetermined.

Clones were sequenced by immunoSEQ multiplex PCR, and TCRdb holds only the in-frame ones, with some missing. This repertoire shows hundreds of thousands of clones, about 95% found once; its top ten account for approximately 0.11%. The CDR3 consists of 14 residues. Per germline, CDR1 SGHTA and CDR2 FQGTGA. Trimming took 4 bases from V and 7 from J, leaving 13 bases between them. The naive CD8 fraction comprised CD45RO-negative cells positively selected for CCR7 and excluded terminally differentiated effector memory CD45RA+ cells. Overall study results and limits: About 5% of naive CD4 clonotypes were shared across a handful of donors.

The genes are TRBV7-3 and TRBJ2-2; D might be TRBD1 (5 bases). The sequence was collected from a woman in her 30s in good health. Specimen: naive CD8+ T cells sorted from blood. The CDR3 DNA sequence: TGTGCCAGCAGCTCTCGGGCCAGGGTCGGGGAGCTGTTTTTT. Protein product: CASSSRARVGELFF.